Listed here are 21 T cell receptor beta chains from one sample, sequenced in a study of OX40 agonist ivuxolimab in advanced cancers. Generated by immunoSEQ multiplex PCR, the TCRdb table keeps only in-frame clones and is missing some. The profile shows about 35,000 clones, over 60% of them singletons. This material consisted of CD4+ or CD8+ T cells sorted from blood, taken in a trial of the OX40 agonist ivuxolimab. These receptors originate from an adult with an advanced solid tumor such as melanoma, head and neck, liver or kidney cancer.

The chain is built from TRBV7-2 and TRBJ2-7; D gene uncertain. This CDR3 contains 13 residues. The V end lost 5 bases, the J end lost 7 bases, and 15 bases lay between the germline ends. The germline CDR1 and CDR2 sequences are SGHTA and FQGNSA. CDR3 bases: TGTGCCAGCAGCCCGAACCTCCCGCGGGAGCAGTACTTC. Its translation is CASSPNLPREQYF.

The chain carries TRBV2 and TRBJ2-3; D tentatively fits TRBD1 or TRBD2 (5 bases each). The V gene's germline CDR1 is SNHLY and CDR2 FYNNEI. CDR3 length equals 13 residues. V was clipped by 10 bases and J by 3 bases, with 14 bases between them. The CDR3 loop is CATQGWGTDTQYF. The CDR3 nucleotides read TGTGCCACCCAGGGTTGGGGGACAGATACGCAGTATTTT.

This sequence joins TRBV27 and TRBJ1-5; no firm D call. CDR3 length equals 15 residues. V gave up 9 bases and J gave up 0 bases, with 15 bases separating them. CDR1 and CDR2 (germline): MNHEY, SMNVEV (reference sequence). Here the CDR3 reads CARATQHYSNQPQHF. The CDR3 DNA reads TGTGCCAGGGCGACCCAGCATTATAGCAATCAGCCCCAGCATTTT.

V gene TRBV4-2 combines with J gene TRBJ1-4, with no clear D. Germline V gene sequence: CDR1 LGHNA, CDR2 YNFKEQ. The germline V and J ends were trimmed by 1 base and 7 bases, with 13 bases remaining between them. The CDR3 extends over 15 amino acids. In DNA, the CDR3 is TGTGCCAGCAGCCAAGTAAAGCGAGACGGTGAAAAACTGTTTTTT. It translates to CASSQVKRDGEKLFF.

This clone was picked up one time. The CDR3 sequence is CASSDRSTNEKLFF. CDR3 DNA sequence: TGTGCCAGCAGTGACAGGTCAACTAATGAAAAACTGTTTTTT. The chain employs TRBV2 and TRBJ1-4, with D unresolved. Per germline, CDR1 SNHLY and CDR2 FYNNEI. Trimming took 3 bases from V and 0 from J, leaving 5 bases between them. This CDR3 has 14 amino acids.

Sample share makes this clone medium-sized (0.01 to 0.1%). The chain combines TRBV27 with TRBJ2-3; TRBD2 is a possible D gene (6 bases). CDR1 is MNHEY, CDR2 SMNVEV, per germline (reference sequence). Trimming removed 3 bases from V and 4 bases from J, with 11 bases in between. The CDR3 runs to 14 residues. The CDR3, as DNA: TGTGCCAGCAGTTTTGGGGGGAGCCCAGATACGCAGTATTTT. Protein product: CASSFGGSPDTQYF.

The CDR3 nucleotides read TGTGCCAGCAGCTTAGATATTGGTCGCTTAGCGGGGAAAGAGACCCAGTACTTC. Amino acid sequence: CASSLDIGRLAGKETQYF. The rearrangement uses TRBV7-9 and TRBJ2-5; 8 bases match TRBD2. CDR3 length: 18 residues. The germline CDR1 and CDR2 sequences are SEHNR and FQNEAQ (reference sequence). Germline trimming cut 1 base from V and 3 bases from J; bases unmatched to any gene: 13.

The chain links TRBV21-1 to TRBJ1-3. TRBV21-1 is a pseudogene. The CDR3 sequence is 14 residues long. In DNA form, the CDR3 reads TGTGCCACCCGAGCTGAGGGGTACGGAAACACCATATATTTT. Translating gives CATRAEGYGNTIYF.

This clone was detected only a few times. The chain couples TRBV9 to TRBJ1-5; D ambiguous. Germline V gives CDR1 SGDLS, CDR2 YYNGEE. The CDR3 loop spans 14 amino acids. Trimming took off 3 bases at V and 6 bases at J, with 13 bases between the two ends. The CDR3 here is CASSGEVLGQPQHF. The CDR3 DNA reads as TGTGCCAGCAGCGGAGAGGTCCTGGGTCAGCCCCAGCATTTT.

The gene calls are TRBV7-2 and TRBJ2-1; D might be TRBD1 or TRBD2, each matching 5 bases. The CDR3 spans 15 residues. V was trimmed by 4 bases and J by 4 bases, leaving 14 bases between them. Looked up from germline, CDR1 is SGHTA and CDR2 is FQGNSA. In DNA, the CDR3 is TGTGCCAGCAGCTCCCGGGACGCCGTTTACAATGAGCAGTTCTTC. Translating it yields CASSSRDAVYNEQFF.

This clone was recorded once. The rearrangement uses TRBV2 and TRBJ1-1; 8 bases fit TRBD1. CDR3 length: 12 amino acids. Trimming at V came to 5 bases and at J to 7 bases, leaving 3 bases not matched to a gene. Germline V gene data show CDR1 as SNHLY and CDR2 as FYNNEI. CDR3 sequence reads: CASSKGQGEAFF. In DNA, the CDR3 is TGTGCCAGCAGTAAAGGACAGGGTGAAGCTTTCTTT.

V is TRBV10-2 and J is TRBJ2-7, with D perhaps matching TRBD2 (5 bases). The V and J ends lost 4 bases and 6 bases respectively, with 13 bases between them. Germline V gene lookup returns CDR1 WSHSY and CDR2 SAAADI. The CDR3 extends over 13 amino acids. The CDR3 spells CASSVGSPGEQYF. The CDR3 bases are TGCGCCAGCAGTGTGGGGAGCCCCGGCGAGCAGTACTTC.

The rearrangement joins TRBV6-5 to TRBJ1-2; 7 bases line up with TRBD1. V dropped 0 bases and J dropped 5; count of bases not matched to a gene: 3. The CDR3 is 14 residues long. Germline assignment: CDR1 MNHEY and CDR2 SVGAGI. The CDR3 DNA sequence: TGTGCCAGCAGTTACTCGCCGGGACAGTATGGCTACACCTTC. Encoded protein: CASSYSPGQYGYTF.

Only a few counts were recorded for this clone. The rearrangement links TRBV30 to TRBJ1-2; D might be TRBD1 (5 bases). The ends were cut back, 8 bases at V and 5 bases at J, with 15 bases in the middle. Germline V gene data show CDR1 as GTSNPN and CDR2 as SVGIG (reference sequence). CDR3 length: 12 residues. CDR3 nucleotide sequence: TGTGCCGGTTGGGGACGCCAGTATGGCTACACCTTC. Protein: CAGWGRQYGYTF.

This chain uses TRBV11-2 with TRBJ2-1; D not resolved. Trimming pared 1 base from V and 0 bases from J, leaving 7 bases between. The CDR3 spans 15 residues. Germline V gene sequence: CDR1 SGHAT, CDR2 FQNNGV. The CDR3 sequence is CASSLGGSSYNEQFF. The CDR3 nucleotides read TGTGCCAGCAGCTTAGGGGGATCCTCCTACAATGAGCAGTTCTTC.

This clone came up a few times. The DNA of the CDR3 is TGTGCCAGCAGTTACGAGGGGTGGCAGCCCCAGCATTTT. It encodes CASSYEGWQPQHF. V usage is TRBV6-6 and J usage is TRBJ1-5; a weak D match, TRBD1 (5 bases). Germline loops: CDR1 MNHNY, CDR2 SVGAGI (reference sequence). V was pared by 2 bases and J by 7 bases, with 9 bases between. This CDR3 region has 13 residues.

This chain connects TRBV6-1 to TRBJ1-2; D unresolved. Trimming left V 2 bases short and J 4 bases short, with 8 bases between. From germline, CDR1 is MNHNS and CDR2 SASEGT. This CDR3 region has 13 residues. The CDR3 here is CASSEIGLYGYTF. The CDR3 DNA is TGTGCCAGCAGTGAAATCGGCCTCTATGGCTACACCTTC.

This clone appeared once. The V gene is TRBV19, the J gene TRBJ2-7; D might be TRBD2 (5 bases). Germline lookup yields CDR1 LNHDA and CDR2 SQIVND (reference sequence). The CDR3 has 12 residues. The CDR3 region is CASAEKAYEQYF. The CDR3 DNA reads TGTGCATCAGCGGAGAAAGCCTACGAGCAGTACTTC. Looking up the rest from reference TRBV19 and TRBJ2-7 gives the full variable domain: DGGITQSPKYLFRKEGQNVTLSCEQNLNHDAMYWYRQDPGQGLRLIYYSQIVNDFQKGDIAEGYSVSREKKESFPLTVTSAQKNPTAFYLCASAEKAYEQYFGPGTRLTVT.

The CDR3 spells CASSKQDPTGGSSGNTIYF. The CDR3 DNA follows: TGTGCCAGCAGCAAGCAAGACCCGACAGGGGGCTCCTCTGGAAACACCATATATTTT. The chain combines TRBV9 with TRBJ1-3, with TRBD1 matching 10 bases. CDR1 is SGDLS and CDR2 is YYNGEE in the germline V gene. V gave up 4 bases and J gave up 0 bases; unmatched junction bases: 13. This CDR3 spans 19 amino acids.

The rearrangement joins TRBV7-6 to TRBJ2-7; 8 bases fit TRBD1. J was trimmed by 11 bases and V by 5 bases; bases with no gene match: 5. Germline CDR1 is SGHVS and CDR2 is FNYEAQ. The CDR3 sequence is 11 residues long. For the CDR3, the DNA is TGTGCCAGCAGCCCGGACAGGGCGGAGTACTTC. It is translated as CASSPDRAEYF.

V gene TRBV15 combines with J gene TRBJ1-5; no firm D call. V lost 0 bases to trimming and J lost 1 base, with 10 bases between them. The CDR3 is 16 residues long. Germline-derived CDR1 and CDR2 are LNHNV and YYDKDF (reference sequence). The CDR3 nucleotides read TGTGCCACCAGCAGAGAGTTATCGATGAGCAATCAGCCCCAGCATTTT. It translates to CATSRELSMSNQPQHF. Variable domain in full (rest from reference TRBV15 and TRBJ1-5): DAMVIQNPRYQVTQFGKPVTLSCSQTLNHNVMYWYQQKSSQAPKLLFHYYDKDFNNEADTPDNFQSRRPNTSFCFLDIRSPGLGDTAMYLCATSRELSMSNQPQHFGDGTRLSIL.